What follows describes a single TCR beta chain. This sample stems from a study of technical replicates of blood from a few donors. V dropped 8 bases and J dropped 3; count of bases not matched to a gene: 5. This CDR3 is 13 amino acids long. Germline loops: CDR1 MNHNY, CDR2 SVGAGI (reference sequence). Data came from immunoSEQ multiplex PCR; TCRdb stores just in-frame clones and leaves some out. The table shows tens of thousands of clones, with around 88% occurring only once. The rearrangement uses TRBV6-6 and TRBJ2-3; 7 nucleotides align to TRBD2. The sample taken for sequencing was PBMCs. This TCR came from a human donor in good health. Some clones in this sample may be carry-over from other donors' samples. CDR3 sequence (DNA): TGTGCCAGCGTTGGAGCGGGAACAGATACGCAGTATTTT. This gives the protein CASVGAGTDTQYF.